Following are 10 T cell receptor beta chains from one sample sequenced in a study of blood T cell repertoires in COVID-19. Here immunoSEQ multiplex PCR was the method, and the copy in TCRdb shows in-frame clones only, minus some. This table holds some 500,000 clones, roughly nine tenths found once. What was sequenced was peripheral blood. The receptors shown here come from a woman aged 50 to 60 with COVID-19, enrolled during active disease.

This chain joins TRBV11-2 and TRBJ2-3; 8 nucleotides agree with TRBD2. The CDR3 runs to 15 residues. Germline CDR1 reads SGHAT; CDR2 reads FQNNGV. After removal of 5 bases from V and 4 bases from J, the junction contained 8 bases not matched to a gene. CDR3 in DNA: TGTGCCAGCAGCCTGTCACCGGGACTAGCAGATACGCAGTATTTT. This sequence encodes CASSLSPGLADTQYF.

The chain carries TRBV4-2 and TRBJ2-3; 7 bases are shared with TRBD1. With 3 bases clipped from V and 3 bases from J, the junction kept 12 bases outside the gene matches. CDR3 length: 17 residues. Germline values: CDR1 LGHNA, CDR2 YNFKEQ. The CDR3 DNA sequence: TGTGCCAGCAGCCAGAGTTTAAGGGGGCTGGTGACAGATACGCAGTATTTT. It specifies CASSQSLRGLVTDTQYF.

The genes are TRBV28 and TRBJ2-4; D ambiguous. V lost 3 bases and J lost 10, with 10 bases in between. In germline, CDR1 is MDHEN, CDR2 SYDVKM. The CDR3 loop spans 12 amino acids. The CDR3 protein is CASSLLSGIQYF. CDR3 coding DNA: TGTGCCAGCAGTTTGTTGTCCGGTATTCAGTACTTC.

The chain uses TRBV11-2 and TRBJ1-3; D unresolved. The CDR3 is 13 residues long. The V end lost 4 bases, the J end lost 0 bases, and 4 bases lay between the germline ends. Germline CDR1 reads SGHAT; CDR2 reads FQNNGV. In DNA form, the CDR3 reads TGTGCCAGCAGCTGGAGCTCTGGAAACACCATATATTTT. Translation: CASSWSSGNTIYF.

The gene calls are TRBV6-5 and TRBJ1-5; weak D call: TRBD1 (5 bases). The CDR3 extends over 13 amino acids. Germline CDR1 reads MNHEY; CDR2 reads SVGAGI. V was clipped by 5 bases and J by 1 base, with 6 bases between them. The DNA for the CDR3 is TGTGCCAGCAGTCAGGGAAGCAATCAGCCCCAGCATTTT. This codes for CASSQGSNQPQHF.

This clone was observed a single time. CDR3 DNA: TGTGCCAGTAGCCTGATCGGGGATGGCGAGCAGTACTTC. Amino acid sequence: CASSLIGDGEQYF. This chain links TRBV19 with TRBJ2-7; D is possibly TRBD2 (5 bases). Trimming stripped 6 bases from V and 6 bases from J, with 15 bases between. The germline V gene encodes CDR1 LNHDA and CDR2 SQIVND (reference sequence). This CDR3 is 13 amino acids long. Drawing the rest from reference TRBV19 and TRBJ2-7, the complete variable domain is DGGITQSPKYLFRKEGQNVTLSCEQNLNHDAMYWYRQDPGQGLRLIYYSQIVNDFQKGDIAEGYSVSREKKESFPLTVTSAQKNPTAFYLCASSLIGDGEQYFGPGTRLTVT.

The chain is built from TRBV6-5 and TRBJ1-1, with 8 bases fitting TRBD1. Germline V gene data show CDR1 as MNHEY and CDR2 as SVGAGI. V gave up 6 bases and J gave up 5 bases; unmatched junction bases: 8. This CDR3 region has 14 residues. CDR3 sequence reads: CASRVGTGGTEAFF. CDR3 in DNA: TGTGCCAGCAGGGTGGGGACAGGTGGGACTGAAGCTTTCTTT.

This chain's CDR3 is CASSLGTGQAFF. The CDR3, as DNA: TGCGCCAGCAGCTTGGGGACAGGGCAAGCTTTCTTT. V and J are TRBV5-1 and TRBJ1-1; 8 bases are a match to TRBD1. With V trimmed by 0 bases and J by 9 bases, 1 base remained unmatched. This CDR3 has 12 amino acids. Germline values: CDR1 SGHRS, CDR2 YFSETQ.

CDR3 bases: TGTGCCAGCAGCCCGTCCGGGGTTCGAGCGGGGGGGCCAGGTACGCAGTATTTT. Protein: CASSPSGVRAGGPGTQYF. The rearrangement links TRBV3-1 (or the pseudogene TRBV3-2) to TRBJ2-3, with TRBD2 identical over 10 bases. The CDR3 runs to 18 residues. The ends lost 4 bases at V and 8 bases at J; junction bases unmatched: 18. Germline lookup yields CDR1 LGHDT and CDR2 YNNKEL (reference sequence).

The chain recombines TRBV6-5 with TRBJ2-7, with 7 nucleotides matching TRBD1. CDR1 MNHEY and CDR2 SVGAGI come from the germline V gene. CDR3 size: 14 residues. V lost 0 bases, J lost 5 bases, and 4 bases stayed unmatched. The CDR3 bases are TGTGCCAGCAGTTACTCGACAGGGTTCGACGAGCAGTACTTC. Amino acid sequence: CASSYSTGFDEQYF.